Listed below are T cell receptor beta chains from one sample, sequenced in a study of T cells in Graves' hyperthyroidism and ophthalmopathy. TCRdb recomputed calls from the multiplex PCR reads with MiXCR, one row per CDR3 protein. Of about 420,000 distinct CDR3 sequences listed, roughly 14% are singletons. Sequencing was done on a sample of blood. The receptors originated from a woman between 18 and 30 years old with Graves' hyperthyroidism. The conserved cysteine and the conserved F or W are not part of the CDR3 here. The order of the fields is CDR3 protein, clone size, J gene, V gene. Clone size is stated in some rows and not others, as once, few, many or a class when expanded.

CDR3aa: ASSSRDIFNEKLF
abundance: many
j_gene: TRBJ1-4
v_gene: TRBV5-5

CDR3aa: ASRLTEVAGYT
abundance: NA
j_gene: TRBJ1-2
v_gene: TRBV6-1

CDR3aa: ASSLQGYNSPLH
abundance: many
j_gene: TRBJ1-6
v_gene: TRBV11-2

CDR3aa: ASSLDRGRVGGYT
abundance: NA
j_gene: TRBJ1-2
v_gene: TRBV11-2

CDR3aa: SAIGTPAVYQPQH
abundance: NA
j_gene: TRBJ1-5
v_gene: TRBV20-1

CDR3aa: ASSSLRDEQY
abundance: many
j_gene: TRBJ2-7
v_gene: TRBV7-2

CDR3aa: ASSLHLGGPYNEQF
abundance: many
j_gene: TRBJ2-1
v_gene: TRBV7-6

CDR3aa: ASSSRGRGPSNEQF
abundance: NA
j_gene: TRBJ2-1
v_gene: TRBV7-9

CDR3aa: SAPSQETQY
abundance: many
j_gene: TRBJ2-5
v_gene: TRBV20-1

CDR3aa: ASSRLAFRETQY
abundance: NA
j_gene: TRBJ2-5
v_gene: TRBV6-1

CDR3aa: ASSPRPGTGGSFAYEQY
abundance: many
j_gene: TRBJ2-7
v_gene: TRBV7-2

CDR3aa: ASSQAGPQRSEQF
abundance: NA
j_gene: TRBJ2-1
v_gene: TRBV4-2

CDR3aa: ASSPRDENTEAF
abundance: many
j_gene: TRBJ1-1
v_gene: TRBV5-1

CDR3aa: ASSPGAVPTQY
abundance: NA
j_gene: TRBJ2-5
v_gene: TRBV18

CDR3aa: ASSLVTGYNEQF
abundance: many
j_gene: TRBJ2-1
v_gene: TRBV5-8

CDR3aa: ASSVGLAGPETQY
abundance: NA
j_gene: TRBJ2-5
v_gene: TRBV11-3

CDR3aa: ASSLGPQGSGYNEQF
abundance: NA
j_gene: TRBJ2-1
v_gene: TRBV7-6

CDR3aa: SVRDRGTETQY
abundance: NA
j_gene: TRBJ2-5
v_gene: TRBV29-1

CDR3aa: ASSPKGQTIYEQY
abundance: few
j_gene: TRBJ2-7
v_gene: TRBV5-6

CDR3aa: ASRGQGDQPQH
abundance: NA
j_gene: TRBJ1-5
v_gene: TRBV19

CDR3aa: ASSYSREGQPQH
abundance: NA
j_gene: TRBJ1-5
v_gene: TRBV6-5

CDR3aa: ASSLTDSIGEQY
abundance: many
j_gene: TRBJ2-7
v_gene: TRBV5-1

CDR3aa: ASSSGPVKTGDQETQY
abundance: NA
j_gene: TRBJ2-5
v_gene: TRBV7-9

CDR3aa: ASTRVGYGEQY
abundance: NA
j_gene: TRBJ2-7
v_gene: TRBV2

CDR3aa: ASSQDQGPGNTIY
abundance: many
j_gene: TRBJ1-3
v_gene: TRBV3-1

CDR3aa: SVNRPGKNIQY
abundance: NA
j_gene: TRBJ2-4
v_gene: TRBV29-1

CDR3aa: ASSRQENQPQH
abundance: NA
j_gene: TRBJ1-5
v_gene: TRBV27

CDR3aa: ASSQFTIANPGLASGEQY
abundance: few
j_gene: TRBJ2-7
v_gene: TRBV12-3/TRBV12-4

CDR3aa: ASSLGLRVNEQY
abundance: few
j_gene: TRBJ2-7
v_gene: TRBV13

CDR3aa: ASSLNVARYEQY
abundance: NA
j_gene: TRBJ2-7
v_gene: TRBV12-3/TRBV12-4

CDR3aa: ASSLPGQQF
abundance: NA
j_gene: TRBJ2-1
v_gene: TRBV19

CDR3aa: ASSLTGGSTGELF
abundance: NA
j_gene: TRBJ2-2
v_gene: TRBV2

CDR3aa: ASSGLGLAIRYEQF
abundance: many
j_gene: TRBJ2-1
v_gene: TRBV2

CDR3aa: ASRYGRAYNEQF
abundance: NA
j_gene: TRBJ2-1
v_gene: TRBV6-5

CDR3aa: SVGRSYNEQF
abundance: few
j_gene: TRBJ2-1
v_gene: TRBV29-1

CDR3aa: ASSPMVEQF
abundance: few
j_gene: TRBJ2-1
v_gene: TRBV6-2/TRBV6-3

CDR3aa: ASSLGQGGQDTQY
abundance: NA
j_gene: TRBJ2-5
v_gene: TRBV5-6

CDR3aa: ASSSTGTSGANVLT
abundance: NA
j_gene: TRBJ2-6
v_gene: TRBV27

CDR3aa: ASMSDGETQY
abundance: many
j_gene: TRBJ2-5
v_gene: TRBV2

CDR3aa: SALRSGRNNEQF
abundance: many
j_gene: TRBJ2-1
v_gene: TRBV20-1

CDR3aa: ASSQRRAGGYT
abundance: few
j_gene: TRBJ1-2
v_gene: TRBV14

CDR3aa: ASSPINRGRRPYEQY
abundance: many
j_gene: TRBJ2-7
v_gene: TRBV11-2

CDR3aa: ASSQDRGGKPQH
abundance: NA
j_gene: TRBJ1-5
v_gene: TRBV7-2

CDR3aa: ASRTGTGYT
abundance: NA
j_gene: TRBJ1-2
v_gene: TRBV12-3/TRBV12-4

CDR3aa: ASSQDRLAGVFDGEQF
abundance: many
j_gene: TRBJ2-1
v_gene: TRBV3-1

CDR3aa: ASSESGKGNEQF
abundance: few
j_gene: TRBJ2-1
v_gene: TRBV10-1

CDR3aa: ASGRVGASYEQY
abundance: many
j_gene: TRBJ2-7
v_gene: TRBV6-1

CDR3aa: ASSYSPAGTTQY
abundance: few
j_gene: TRBJ2-5
v_gene: TRBV6-6

CDR3aa: ASSLGDMRETQY
abundance: many
j_gene: TRBJ2-5
v_gene: TRBV5-1

CDR3aa: ASSGWGQRTDTQY
abundance: NA
j_gene: TRBJ2-3
v_gene: TRBV6-2/TRBV6-3

CDR3aa: ASSLGGTGADTGELF
abundance: many
j_gene: TRBJ2-2
v_gene: TRBV27

CDR3aa: STDRGLAGPNYGYT
abundance: few
j_gene: TRBJ1-2
v_gene: TRBV20-1